The entry below gives a single T cell receptor (beta chain) sequence along with its context. There is no known antigen for this receptor. Base qualities are not provided; no much larger clone lies one nucleotide away. At diagnosis, tumor, uninvolved tumor-adjacent lung and peripheral blood were collected and then preserved as a mix of FFPE and fresh-frozen material. For TCR repertoire profiling, blood samples were analyzed in the form of peripheral blood mononuclear cells. The data are from a study of T cells in localized non-small cell lung cancer (dated by TCRdb to 2019 to 2021). In the study overall: The study analyzed T cell repertoires of over 200 early-stage NSCLC patients, comparing tumors and uninvolved tumor-adjacent lungs. The cohort consisted of around 250 treatment-naive NSCLC patients whose localized lung tumors had been resected. A mean age of around 66 years was recorded for the NSCLC patients, of whom 120 to 150 were male and over 100 were female.

The investigation overall reported the following: Because multi-region sequencing of the tumors was not done, intratumor heterogeneity could not be ruled out. Because the study design was exploratory, TCR variables were selected using unadjusted p-values without false-discovery rate correction. The highest T cell clonality was observed in uninvolved tumor-adjacent lung, where clonality exceeded that of tumor, suggesting that antigenic responses were more focused in uninvolved tumor-adjacent lung. A median of approximately 50 of the top 100 tumor clones turned up in the paired uninvolved adjacent lung, and 25 to 35 of those clones also ranked among the top 100 of that same adjacent lung. Higher T cell density in blood was associated with longer overall survival, whereas higher clonality in adjacent lung was associated with shorter survival.

V is reduced by 0 bases and J by 6 bases, leaving a spacing of 12 bases between them. As encoded in the germline V gene, CDR1 is SGHTA while CDR2 is FQGTGA. The CDR3, cysteine through phenylalanine, is 15 amino acids long. Only the CDR3 portion is preserved as DNA: 45 bases, with reading frame beginning at the first base. The immunoSEQ Assay was used to sequence TCR beta CDR3 regions from DNA. As for how the authors treated the data: To compute T cell density, TCR beta template counts were normalized to usable DNA, which was estimated by amplifying housekeeping genes. Richness was estimated using the preseqR package, with extrapolation to 400,000 templates for PBMC samples and to 120,000 templates for tissue samples. Clonality was defined by subtracting Pielou's evenness from one. Differential abundance testing on productive amino-acid clonotypes, with a minimum total count of 5 and an alpha of 0.1, was used to identify tissue-enriched TCRs. The Jaccard Index and the Morisita Overlap Index were used to quantify repertoire overlap between compartments. GLIPH clustered TCR beta CDR3s with public tetramer-defined viral CDR3s; viral motifs required at least three viral sequences plus V-gene enrichment. The immuneACCESS repertoire file appears here via TCRdb, limited to in-frame rearrangements. These files lack a portion of the clones; in checked studies, under half of the deficit traces to unresolved V genes, and the cause of the others is not known. V and J calls and clone size follow that table, whereas D and trimming were derived from the DNA. A total of tens of thousands of clones appear in this sample, roughly 79% of them only once. Just over 4.5% of the sample is held by the ten biggest clonotypes.

Recombination connected TRBV7-3 to TRBJ2-1; the D element might be TRBD1 or TRBD2, as each aligns at 5 bases. The sample in question was PBMCs, obtained before any cancer treatment. The sequence came from a man aged 35-75 years with stage II lung adenocarcinoma. The bases read TGTGCCAGCAGCTTAACGGGGGATGGAGGCAATGAGCAGTTCTTC. It specifies CASSLTGDGGNEQFF.